These 11 T cell receptor beta chains came from one sample sequenced in a study of control samples from healthy donors and cancer patients. Method: immunoSEQ multiplex PCR; TCRdb's copy keeps in-frame clones and lacks some. The table records around 100,000 clones, around 88% of them present only once. The sample comprised blood. These receptors came from a man aged 30 to 45 in good health.

V gene TRBV19 combines with J gene TRBJ2-5, with D unresolved. The CDR3 consists of 12 residues. Germline assignment: CDR1 LNHDA and CDR2 SQIVND (reference sequence). V was cut by 0 bases and J by 5 bases, with 4 bases left in between. CDR3 region: CASSIDQETQYF. CDR3 nucleotides: TGTGCCAGTAGTATAGATCAGGAGACCCAGTACTTC.

V is TRBV14 and J is TRBJ1-1, with D hard to call. Germline CDR1 is SGHDN and CDR2 is FVKESK. The CDR3 is made up of 16 amino acids. Between the trimmed V and J ends, which lost 0 bases and 1 base, there was a span of 12 bases. CDR3 residues: CASSQDLGRGNTEAFF. CDR3 sequence (DNA): TGTGCCAGCAGCCAAGATTTGGGGAGAGGGAACACTGAAGCTTTCTTT.

The V gene is TRBV5-1, the J gene TRBJ1-2; D unresolved. Trimming pared 3 bases from V and 1 base from J, leaving 19 bases between. Germline CDR1 SGHRS, CDR2 YFSETQ. The CDR3 is made up of 17 amino acids. In DNA form, the CDR3 reads TGCGCCAGCAGCTCCCTCATTTGGGAAGGTGGTAACTATGGCTACACCTTC. Encoded protein: CASSSLIWEGGNYGYTF.

The rearrangement uses TRBV15 and TRBJ2-3; D uncertain. The ends were cut back, 8 bases at V and 5 bases at J, with 17 bases in the middle. This CDR3 comprises 14 residues. The germline V gene encodes CDR1 LNHNV and CDR2 YYDKDF (reference sequence). In nucleotides, the CDR3 is TGTGCCACCTGGTCCGAAGCGATGGGAGATACGCAGTATTTT. Protein: CATWSEAMGDTQYF. Using reference TRBV15 and TRBJ2-3 for the parts outside the CDR3, the full variable domain is DAMVIQNPRYQVTQFGKPVTLSCSQTLNHNVMYWYQQKSSQAPKLLFHYYDKDFNNEADTPDNFQSRRPNTSFCFLDIRSPGLGDTAMYLCATWSEAMGDTQYFGPGTRLTVL.

The genes are TRBV27 and TRBJ2-1; 10 bases fit TRBD2. Germline CDR1 reads MNHEY; CDR2 reads SMNVEV (reference sequence). The V and J ends lost 7 bases and 2 bases, in that order; junction bases with no gene match: 2. The CDR3 has 14 residues. CDR3 sequence (DNA): TGTGCCAGCAACCTAGCGGGAGCCTACAATGAGCAGTTCTTC. This encodes CASNLAGAYNEQFF.

This clone has a handful of counts. This sequence joins TRBV7-9 and TRBJ1-5; TRBD1 might be the D (5 bases). CDR1 SEHNR and CDR2 FQNEAQ come from the germline V gene (reference sequence). V was clipped by 3 bases and J by 9 bases, with 12 bases between them. This CDR3 is 13 amino acids long. The CDR3 DNA is TGTGCCAGCAGCTTGGGGGGAGAACGGCCCCAGCATTTT. Translating it yields CASSLGGERPQHF.

This chain joins TRBV9 and TRBJ2-1; no clear D. V was pared by 4 bases and J by 5 bases, with 16 bases between. CDR1 SGDLS and CDR2 YYNGEE come from the germline V gene. This CDR3 comprises 15 residues. This CDR3 is CASSPVKDPDNEQFF. In nucleotides, the CDR3 is TGTGCCAGCAGCCCCGTCAAGGACCCAGACAATGAGCAGTTCTTC. Based on the CDR3 plus reference TRBV9 and TRBJ2-1, the full variable domain is DSGVTQTPKHLITATGQRVTLRCSPRSGDLSVYWYQQSLDQGLQFLIQYYNGEERAKGNILERFSAQQFPDLHSELNLSSLELGDSALYFCASSPVKDPDNEQFFGPGTRLTVL.

The sample holds one count of this clone. The J gene is TRBJ1-1, the V gene TRBV6-5; 8 bases fit TRBD1. V lost 5 bases, J lost 6 bases, and 5 bases stayed unmatched. Looked up from germline, CDR1 is MNHEY and CDR2 is SVGAGI. CDR3 length equals 13 residues. The CDR3 reads CASSRTGPPEAFF. CDR3 coding DNA: TGTGCCAGCAGTCGGACAGGGCCCCCTGAAGCTTTCTTT.

The genes are TRBV30 and TRBJ1-5; the match to TRBD1 covers 8 bases. Germline CDR1 reads GTSNPN; CDR2 reads SVGIG (reference sequence). V shed 2 bases, J shed 6 bases, and the junction held 12 bases outside the gene matches. The CDR3 runs 16 residues. CDR3 protein: CAWSSEDREWGQPQHF. The CDR3 DNA is TGTGCCTGGAGTTCTGAGGACAGGGAATGGGGTCAGCCCCAGCATTTT.

The chain combines TRBV24-1 with TRBJ2-7; maybe TRBD2 (5 bases). The length of the CDR3 is 12 residues. V was pared by 3 bases and J by 5 bases, with 7 bases between. Germline CDR1 reads KGHDR; CDR2 reads SFDVKD. The CDR3 loop reads CATSDVEDEQYF. The CDR3 nucleotides are TGTGCCACCAGTGATGTGGAGGACGAGCAGTACTTC.

This clone was recorded only once. This sequence joins TRBV28 and TRBJ1-2; 8 bases are shared with TRBD1. The CDR3 extends over 17 amino acids. Germline V lookup: CDR1 MDHEN, CDR2 SYDVKM. Trimming cost V 3 bases and J 8 bases; bases outside gene matches: 17. CDR3 sequence reads: CASSFSTGAPFGVGYTF. In DNA, the CDR3 is TGTGCCAGCAGTTTTTCGACAGGGGCCCCCTTTGGAGTCGGCTACACCTTC.